This is a list of T cell receptor beta chains from one sample in a study of blood T cells in healthy people across ages. MiXCR, applied by TCRdb to the 5' RACE reads, yields one record per CDR3 protein. Of around 670,000 distinct CDR3 sequences in the sample, approximately 30% were seen once. Sequences were obtained from blood. Every receptor here comes from a woman at least 80 years old in good health. The CDR3 runs from the conserved cysteine through the conserved F or W. Each record gives: D gene, J gene, V gene, clone size, CDR3 DNA, CDR3 protein. The D gene is left open where the match is weak. Size tells how often a clone was seen (once, few, many) or the class of an expanded clone, and some rows leave it out.

>TRBD1|TRBJ1-2|TRBV6-2/TRBV6-3|.
TGTGCCAGCATGGGCAGGGGGCGCGTCGGCTACACCTTC
CASMGRGRVGYTF
>.|TRBJ1-4|TRBV5-1|many
TGCGCCAGCAGCGAGGACATTTCAACTAATGAAAAACTGTTTTTT
CASSEDISTNEKLFF
>.|TRBJ2-4|TRBV5-5|many
TGTGCCAGCAGCTTCCAGGGGCCAATAGCCAAAAACATTCAGTACTTC
CASSFQGPIAKNIQYF
>.|TRBJ2-7|TRBV11-2|many
TGTGCCAGCGGCTTGGACGGTTCCTACGAGCAGTACTTC
CASGLDGSYEQYF
>.|TRBJ1-6|TRBV30|.
TGTGCCTGGAGTCAACGGGGAGGTCTAGGTTCATCCCTCCACTTT
CAWSQRGGLGSSLHF
>.|TRBJ2-1|TRBV27|many
TGTGCCAGCAGGGGTTTAGGATACAATGAGCAGTTCTTC
CASRGLGYNEQFF
>TRBD1|TRBJ1-1|TRBV11-2|many
TGTGCCAGCAGCTACCGACAGGGTGGGACTGAAGCTTTCTTT
CASSYRQGGTEAFF
>.|TRBJ2-1|TRBV11-2|few
TGTGCCAGCGGATCTGGCAGGGTGTCCTACAATGAGCAGTTCTTC
CASGSGRVSYNEQFF
>.|TRBJ2-6|TRBV7-9|.
TGTGCCAGCAGCCCTATGTCCCCGGCAGGCTCTGGGGCCAACGTCCTGACTTTC
CASSPMSPAGSGANVLTF
>.|TRBJ2-7|TRBV5-1|.
TGCGCCAGCAGCTTGGAGTTTGCGAACTACGAGCAGTACTTC
CASSLEFANYEQYF
>.|TRBJ1-2|TRBV12-3/TRBV12-4|.
TGTGCCAGCAGTTTAGTAAAGCAGTATGGCTACACCTTC
CASSLVKQYGYTF
>TRBD1|TRBJ1-2|TRBV19|few
TGTGCCAGTACCTGGACAGGGTCTAATAATGGCTACACCTTC
CASTWTGSNNGYTF
>TRBD2|TRBJ2-1|TRBV7-2|many
TGTGCCAGCAGCTTACGGGGACTAGCTATAATCAATGAGCAGTTCTTC
CASSLRGLAIINEQFF
>TRBD1|TRBJ2-5|TRBV20-1|many
TGCAGTGCTCGAACCCGGGACAGGTTCCAAGAGACCCAGTACTTC
CSARTRDRFQETQYF
>TRBD2|TRBJ2-1|TRBV9|.
TGTGCCAGCAGCGTAGGCACTAGCGGGGGGCCACACGGTAATGAGCAGTTCTTC
CASSVGTSGGPHGNEQFF
>.|TRBJ2-1|TRBV7-2|many
TGTGCCAGCAGCTTCGCCCCGCTCCGGGCCGGCTCCTACAATGAGCAGTTCTTC
CASSFAPLRAGSYNEQFF
>.|TRBJ1-4|TRBV7-2|many
TGTGCCAGCAGCTTAACAAGGGGGTTAAGTGAAAAACTGTTTTTT
CASSLTRGLSEKLFF
>.|TRBJ1-4|TRBV9|.
TGTGCCAGCAGCCAAGACCAGGGTGAAAAACTGTTTTTT
CASSQDQGEKLFF
>.|TRBJ2-7|TRBV5-1|.
TGCGCCAGCAGCTTGGCAATACAGGGATGGTCCTACGAGCAATACTTC
CASSLAIQGWSYEQYF
>.|TRBJ1-4|TRBV5-1|few
TGCGCCAGCAGCTTGGTGTCGGGGAGTAGTGAAAAACTGTTTTTT
CASSLVSGSSEKLFF
>TRBD2|TRBJ2-3|TRBV3-1|many
TGTGCCAGCAGCGTATCGACTAGCGGGGGGAGCACAGATACGCAGTATTTT
CASSVSTSGGSTDTQYF
>TRBD1|TRBJ1-2|TRBV2|many
TGTGCCAGCAGTGAAGCGCGACAGGGCGGCTACACCTTC
CASSEARQGGYTF
>.|TRBJ2-5|TRBV10-3|.
TGTGCCATCAGCTCTAGAGAGACCCAGTACTTC
CAISSRETQYF
>.|TRBJ2-1|TRBV6-6|.
TGTGCCAGCAACCAGGGGTCTCGGGGGAATGAGCAGTTCTTC
CASNQGSRGNEQFF
>TRBD2|TRBJ2-1|TRBV20-1|few
TGCAGTGCTATGGGGTCTAGCGGGAGCTGGCTCCGCATGGGTGAGCAGTTCTTC
CSAMGSSGSWLRMGEQFF
>.|TRBJ2-7|TRBV11-2|many
TGTGCCAGCAGCTTAGGCGGGGCGGGCGAGCAGTACTTC
CASSLGGAGEQYF
>.|TRBJ1-1|TRBV5-4|.
TGTGCCAGCAGCCCCCCCGGAGAGGGTTATACTGAAGCTTTCTTT
CASSPPGEGYTEAFF
>TRBD2|TRBJ2-3|TRBV13|.
TGTGCCAGCAGCCAGTTAGCGGGGGGCAGCACAGATACGCAGTATTTT
CASSQLAGGSTDTQYF
>TRBD1|TRBJ1-2|TRBV20-1|.
TGCAGTGCTCCAGGCGGACAGGGCCATGGCTACACCTTC
CSAPGGQGHGYTF
>TRBD1|TRBJ1-2|TRBV20-1|many
TGCAGTGCTAGAGTGGACAGGGGGCGAAGTGGAACGGGCTACACCTTC
CSARVDRGRSGTGYTF
>.|TRBJ2-7|TRBV7-9|.
TGTGCCAGCAGCTGGGGGGTGACAAGCCACGAGCAGTACTTC
CASSWGVTSHEQYF
>.|TRBJ2-3|TRBV5-4|many
TGTGCCAGCAGCTTTGGAGGAGGAAGCACAGATACGCAGTATTTT
CASSFGGGSTDTQYF
>.|TRBJ2-1|TRBV20-1|once
TGCAGGGCCAGAGCGTGCAATGAGCAGTTCTTC
CRARACNEQFF
>.|TRBJ1-2|TRBV14|.
TGTGCCAGCAGCCGATCGGGGGCGCGATTCAACGGCTACACCTTC
CASSRSGARFNGYTF
>.|TRBJ1-2|TRBV15|.
TGTGCCACCAGCAGAGATCGTGAGAGGGTCTATGGCTACACCTTC
CATSRDRERVYGYTF
>TRBD2|TRBJ2-1|TRBV11-2|many
TGTGCCAGCAAAGCGGGGGGGCGCGAGCAGTTCTTC
CASKAGGREQFF
>.|TRBJ1-5|TRBV12-3/TRBV12-4|many
TGTGCCAGCGCTCCCTCCGTTATCAATCAGCCCCAGCATTTT
CASAPSVINQPQHF
>TRBD1|TRBJ2-5|TRBV6-6|.
TGTGCCAGCAGCCCCGGACAGGGAGTAGAGACCCAGTACTTC
CASSPGQGVETQYF
>.|TRBJ1-1|TRBV10-3|.
TGTGCCATCAGTGCCGCAGGGGACCCGAACACTGAAGCTTTCTTT
CAISAAGDPNTEAFF
>.|TRBJ2-1|TRBV28|few
TGTGCCAGCAGTCTCCCCTGGGCAGGGATTGACAATGAGCAGTTCTTC
CASSLPWAGIDNEQFF